This is a list of T cell receptor beta chains from one sample in a study of blood T cell repertoires in COVID-19. Produced via immunoSEQ multiplex PCR; TCRdb's table is partial and in-frame only. The repertoire includes around 150,000 clones, around 82% of them detected once, and under 9% sits in the top ten. Input material: peripheral blood. All receptors come from a woman in her thirties or forties with COVID-19, enrolled during active disease. The CDR3 runs from the conserved cysteine through the conserved F or W. The order of the fields is CDR3 protein, CDR3 DNA, J gene, V gene, D gene, clone size. The D gene is left open where the match is weak. Clone size is stated in some rows and not others, as once, few, many or a class when expanded.

CDR3aa: CASSISGGAGNQPQHF; CDR3nt: TGTGCCAGTAGTATTTCAGGGGGCGCCGGCAATCAGCCCCAGCATTTT; j_gene: TRBJ1-5; v_gene: TRBV19; d_gene: TRBD1; abundance: NA
CDR3aa: CASSYYQGRLDEQYF; CDR3nt: TGTGCCAGCAGTTACTACCAAGGGAGGCTGGACGAGCAGTACTTC; j_gene: TRBJ2-7; v_gene: TRBV6-2/TRBV6-3; d_gene: NA; abundance: NA
CDR3aa: CASSFVSRGYEQYF; CDR3nt: TGTGCCAGCAGCTTCGTATCCAGGGGTTACGAGCAGTACTTC; j_gene: TRBJ2-7; v_gene: TRBV7-9; d_gene: NA; abundance: NA
CDR3aa: CASSLFSGIPEAFF; CDR3nt: TGTGCCAGCAGCTTGTTTTCAGGGATCCCTGAAGCTTTCTTT; j_gene: TRBJ1-1; v_gene: TRBV5-4; d_gene: NA; abundance: few
CDR3aa: CASIRSGRTHEQYF; CDR3nt: TGTGCCAGCATCCGTAGCGGGAGAACACACGAGCAGTACTTC; j_gene: TRBJ2-7; v_gene: TRBV5-6; d_gene: TRBD2; abundance: few
CDR3aa: CASSFLDREQFF; CDR3nt: TGTGCCAGCAGCTTTCTAGATCGCGAGCAGTTCTTC; j_gene: TRBJ2-1; v_gene: TRBV5-6; d_gene: NA; abundance: NA
CDR3aa: CASGGDGQETQYF; CDR3nt: TGTGCCAGCGGGGGGGATGGGCAAGAGACCCAGTACTTC; j_gene: TRBJ2-5; v_gene: TRBV7-9; d_gene: TRBD2; abundance: NA
CDR3aa: CAWSDGGVGYTF; CDR3nt: TGTGCCTGGAGTGACGGGGGTGTGGGCTACACCTTC; j_gene: TRBJ1-2; v_gene: TRBV30; d_gene: NA; abundance: few
CDR3aa: CASTMDLPLGVGNQPQHF; CDR3nt: TGTGCCAGCACCATGGACTTACCCCTTGGTGTCGGGAATCAGCCCCAGCATTTT; j_gene: TRBJ1-5; v_gene: TRBV28; d_gene: NA; abundance: NA
CDR3aa: CASSTGDAFAEQYF; CDR3nt: TGTGCCAGTAGTACGGGGGACGCTTTTGCCGAGCAGTACTTC; j_gene: TRBJ2-7; v_gene: TRBV19; d_gene: NA; abundance: few
CDR3aa: CSGAGGLTGELFF; CDR3nt: TGCAGCGGGGCGGGGGGACTGACCGGGGAGCTGTTTTTT; j_gene: TRBJ2-2; v_gene: TRBV29-1; d_gene: TRBD2; abundance: few
CDR3aa: CASRDRGGEKLFF; CDR3nt: TGCGCCAGCAGGGACAGGGGGGGAGAAAAACTGTTTTTT; j_gene: TRBJ1-4; v_gene: TRBV10-2; d_gene: TRBD1; abundance: NA
CDR3aa: CASSPEGFRTAGNTIYF; CDR3nt: TGTGCCAGCAGCCCCGAGGGGTTCCGGACAGCTGGAAACACCATATATTTT; j_gene: TRBJ1-3; v_gene: TRBV9; d_gene: NA; abundance: NA
CDR3aa: CASSIDRGPNYGYTF; CDR3nt: TGTGCCAGCAGCATAGACAGGGGCCCTAACTATGGCTACACCTTC; j_gene: TRBJ1-2; v_gene: TRBV9; d_gene: TRBD1; abundance: NA
CDR3aa: CASSSGARPEETQYF; CDR3nt: TGTGCCAGCAGCTCTGGAGCCCGCCCAGAAGAGACCCAGTACTTC; j_gene: TRBJ2-5; v_gene: TRBV5-4; d_gene: NA; abundance: NA
CDR3aa: CASRGSYNSPLHF; CDR3nt: TGTGCCAGCCGGGGGTCCTATAATTCACCCCTCCACTTT; j_gene: TRBJ1-6; v_gene: TRBV6-5; d_gene: NA; abundance: NA
CDR3aa: CATSDLTSVNEQFF; CDR3nt: TGTGCCACCAGTGATTTGACCAGCGTGAATGAGCAGTTCTTC; j_gene: TRBJ2-1; v_gene: TRBV24-1; d_gene: NA; abundance: NA
CDR3aa: CASSLAGGRGFEQFF; CDR3nt: TGTGCCAGCAGTCTGGCGGGGGGACGCGGCTTTGAGCAGTTCTTC; j_gene: TRBJ2-1; v_gene: TRBV6-6; d_gene: TRBD2; abundance: once
CDR3aa: CASSLSNRFYGYTF; CDR3nt: TGTGCCAGCAGTTTATCAAACAGATTCTATGGCTACACCTTC; j_gene: TRBJ1-2; v_gene: TRBV28; d_gene: NA; abundance: NA
CDR3aa: CASSPTGAVNEQYF; CDR3nt: TGTGCCAGCAGTCCCACAGGGGCGGTCAACGAGCAGTACTTC; j_gene: TRBJ2-7; v_gene: TRBV28; d_gene: TRBD1; abundance: few
CDR3aa: CASRGRDSHEQYF; CDR3nt: TGTGCCAGCAGAGGGAGGGATTCTCACGAGCAGTACTTC; j_gene: TRBJ2-7; v_gene: TRBV6-5; d_gene: TRBD2; abundance: once
CDR3aa: CASSHPGTSGPYNEQFF; CDR3nt: TGTGCCAGCAGCCACCCCGGGACTAGCGGGCCATACAATGAGCAGTTCTTC; j_gene: TRBJ2-1; v_gene: TRBV14; d_gene: TRBD2; abundance: NA
CDR3aa: CATTSGRILKGGELFF; CDR3nt: TGTGCCACCACAAGCGGGAGAATACTCAAGGGCGGGGAGCTGTTTTTT; j_gene: TRBJ2-2; v_gene: TRBV19; d_gene: TRBD2; abundance: NA
CDR3aa: CASSPPSRPVDTEAFF; CDR3nt: TGTGCCAGCTCACCACCGAGCAGGCCGGTAGACACTGAAGCTTTCTTT; j_gene: TRBJ1-1; v_gene: TRBV18; d_gene: NA; abundance: NA
CDR3aa: CATSLGLGGSYEQYF; CDR3nt: TGTGCCACCAGCTTAGGACTAGGGGGATCCTACGAGCAGTACTTC; j_gene: TRBJ2-7; v_gene: TRBV15; d_gene: NA; abundance: NA
CDR3aa: CASSDRDYPLHF; CDR3nt: TGTGCCAGCAGCGACAGGGATTACCCCCTCCACTTT; j_gene: TRBJ1-6; v_gene: TRBV7-9; d_gene: TRBD1; abundance: NA
CDR3aa: CASSYRDRSTDTQYF; CDR3nt: TGTGCCAGCAGCTACCGGGACAGGTCCACAGATACGCAGTATTTT; j_gene: TRBJ2-3; v_gene: TRBV11-2; d_gene: TRBD1; abundance: NA
CDR3aa: CASSVAGEDEKLFF; CDR3nt: TGTGCCAGCAGCGTAGCTGGGGAGGATGAAAAACTGTTTTTT; j_gene: TRBJ1-4; v_gene: TRBV9; d_gene: NA; abundance: NA
CDR3aa: CASKPGQGDNEQFF; CDR3nt: TGTGCCAGCAAACCGGGACAGGGGGACAATGAGCAGTTCTTC; j_gene: TRBJ2-1; v_gene: TRBV6-5; d_gene: TRBD1; abundance: NA
CDR3aa: CASSQEFSGGRNTQYF; CDR3nt: TGTGCCAGCAGCCAAGAGTTCAGTGGCGGGAGAAATACGCAGTATTTT; j_gene: TRBJ2-3; v_gene: TRBV3-1/TRBV3-2; d_gene: TRBD2; abundance: few
CDR3aa: CATSKGQGITDTQYF; CDR3nt: TGTGCCACCAGTAAGGGACAGGGGATCACAGATACGCAGTATTTT; j_gene: TRBJ2-3; v_gene: TRBV24-1; d_gene: TRBD1; abundance: NA
CDR3aa: CASSYAGGPGYEQYF; CDR3nt: TGTGCCAGTAGTTATGCGGGAGGGCCCGGGTACGAGCAGTACTTC; j_gene: TRBJ2-7; v_gene: TRBV19; d_gene: TRBD2; abundance: NA
CDR3aa: CASSLSSGSDEQFF; CDR3nt: TGTGCCAGCAGCTTATCTAGCGGGAGTGATGAGCAGTTCTTC; j_gene: TRBJ2-1; v_gene: TRBV7-3; d_gene: TRBD2; abundance: NA